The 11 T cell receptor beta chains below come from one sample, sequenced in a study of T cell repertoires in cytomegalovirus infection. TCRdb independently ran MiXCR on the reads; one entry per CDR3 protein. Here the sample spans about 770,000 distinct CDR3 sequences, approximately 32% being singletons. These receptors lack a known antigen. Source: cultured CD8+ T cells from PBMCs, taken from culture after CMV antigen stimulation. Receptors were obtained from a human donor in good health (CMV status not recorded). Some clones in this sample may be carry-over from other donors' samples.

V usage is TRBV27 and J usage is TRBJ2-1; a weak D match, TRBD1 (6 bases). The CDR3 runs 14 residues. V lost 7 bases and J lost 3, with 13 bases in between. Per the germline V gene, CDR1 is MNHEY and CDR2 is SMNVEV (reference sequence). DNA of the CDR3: TGTGCCAGCACTATAGGACAGAACTACAATGAGCAGTTCTTC. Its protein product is CASTIGQNYNEQFF.

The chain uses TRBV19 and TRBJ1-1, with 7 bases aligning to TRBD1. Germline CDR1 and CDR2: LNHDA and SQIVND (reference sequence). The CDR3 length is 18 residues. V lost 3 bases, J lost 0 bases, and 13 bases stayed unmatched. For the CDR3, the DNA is TGTGCCAGTAGTATCCCAAAAATACAGGGGACCTTGAACACTGAAGCTTTCTTT. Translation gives CASSIPKIQGTLNTEAFF. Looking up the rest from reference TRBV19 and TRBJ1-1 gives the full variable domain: DGGITQSPKYLFRKEGQNVTLSCEQNLNHDAMYWYRQDPGQGLRLIYYSQIVNDFQKGDIAEGYSVSREKKESFPLTVTSAQKNPTAFYLCASSIPKIQGTLNTEAFFGQGTRLTVV.

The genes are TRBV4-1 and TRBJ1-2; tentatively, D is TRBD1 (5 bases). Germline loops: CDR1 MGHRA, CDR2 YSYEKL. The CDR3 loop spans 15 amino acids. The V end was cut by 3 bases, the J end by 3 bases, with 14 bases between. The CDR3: CASSQEGLGYYGYTF. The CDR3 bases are TGCGCCAGCAGCCAGGAGGGGTTGGGGTACTATGGCTACACCTTC.

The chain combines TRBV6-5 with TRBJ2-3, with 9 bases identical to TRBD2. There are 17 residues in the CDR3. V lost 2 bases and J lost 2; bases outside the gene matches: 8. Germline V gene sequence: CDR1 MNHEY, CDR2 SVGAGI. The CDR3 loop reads CASSYGGGALTTDTQYF. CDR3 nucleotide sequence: TGTGCCAGCAGTTACGGCGGGGGGGCCCTTACCACAGATACGCAGTATTTT.

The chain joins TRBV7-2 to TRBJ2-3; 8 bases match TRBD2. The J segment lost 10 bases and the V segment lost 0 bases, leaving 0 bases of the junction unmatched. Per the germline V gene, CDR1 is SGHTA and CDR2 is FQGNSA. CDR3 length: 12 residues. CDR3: CASSLASGAQYF. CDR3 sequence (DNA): TGTGCCAGCAGCTTAGCTAGCGGGGCGCAGTATTTT. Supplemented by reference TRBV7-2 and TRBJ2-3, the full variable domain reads GAGVSQSPSNKVTEKGKDVELRCDPISGHTALYWYRQSLGQGLEFLIYFQGNSAPDKSGLPSDRFSAERTGGSVSTLTIQRTQQEDSAVYLCASSLASGAQYFGPGTRLTVL.

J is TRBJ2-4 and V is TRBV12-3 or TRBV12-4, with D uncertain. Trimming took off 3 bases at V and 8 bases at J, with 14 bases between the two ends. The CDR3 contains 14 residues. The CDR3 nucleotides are TGTGCCAGCAGTTTTTGGCCCCCTGGGGACATTCAGTACTTC. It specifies CASSFWPPGDIQYF.

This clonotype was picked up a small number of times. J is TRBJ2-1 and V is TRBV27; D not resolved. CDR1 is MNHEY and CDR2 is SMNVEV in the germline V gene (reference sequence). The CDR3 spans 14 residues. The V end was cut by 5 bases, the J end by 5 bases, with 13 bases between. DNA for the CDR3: TGTGCCAGCAGTCCGCCATCAGCCCACAATGAGCAGTTCTTC. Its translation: CASSPPSAHNEQFF.

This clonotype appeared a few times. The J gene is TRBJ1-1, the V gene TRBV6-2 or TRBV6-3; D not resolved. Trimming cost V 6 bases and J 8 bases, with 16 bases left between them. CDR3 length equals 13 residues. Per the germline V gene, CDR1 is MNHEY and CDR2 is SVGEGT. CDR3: CASRTGAGVEAFF. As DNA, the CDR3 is TGTGCCAGCAGGACCGGCGCTGGGGTCGAAGCTTTCTTT.

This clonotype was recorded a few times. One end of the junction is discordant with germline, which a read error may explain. CDR3 DNA: TGTGCCAGCAGCCAACCCGGACTAGCGGGGGGCACAGATACGCAGTATTTT. Translated, it gives CASSQPGLAGGTDTQYF. The chain recombines TRBV4-1 with TRBJ2-3; 13 bases map to TRBD2. This CDR3 region has 17 residues. Germline CDR1 is MGHRA and CDR2 is YSYEKL.

The CDR3 region has the DNA TGTGCCAGCAGCCCCACACCATTGGAGACCCAGTACTTC. Residues: CASSPTPLETQYF. The chain couples TRBV11-2 to TRBJ2-5; no definite D call. Germline V gene sequence: CDR1 SGHAT, CDR2 FQNNGV. V shed 5 bases and J shed 5 bases, with 12 bases lying between them. This CDR3 has 13 residues.

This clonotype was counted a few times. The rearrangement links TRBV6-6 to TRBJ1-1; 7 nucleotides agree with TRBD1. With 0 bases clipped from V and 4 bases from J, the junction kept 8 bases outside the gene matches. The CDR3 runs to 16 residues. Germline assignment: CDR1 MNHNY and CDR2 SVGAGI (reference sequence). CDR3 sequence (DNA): TGTGCCAGCAGTTACTCGCCAGGGGGAAGGGGCACTGAAGCTTTCTTT. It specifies CASSYSPGGRGTEAFF.